The clone carrying this T cell receptor (beta chain) was counted at least ten times. Its antigen is unknown. This sample was taken from a study of spatial heterogeneity in lung cancer. At the level of the study: Matched bulk RNA-seq gave a T cell module score that correlated strongly with tumor-region TCR transcript counts. Each unique TCR and UMI combination was seen more than ten times on average in raw reads.

A unique molecular identifier was attached to every TCR cDNA molecule. TCRdb used MiXCR to reprocess the 5' RACE reads, holding one entry per CDR3 protein. The sample lists around 100,000 distinct CDR3 sequences; around 4.3% were seen once. The CDR3 spans 12 residues. Per germline, CDR1 SNHLY and CDR2 FYNNEI. The germline V and J ends were trimmed by 5 bases and 5 bases, with 9 bases remaining between them. The time point was: sample taken at primary tumor resection. Findings and caveats of the study: For expanded intratumoral alpha and beta TCRs, counts tracked tumor mutation counts.

Sample: lung tumor tissue, taken at surgery. The receptor was derived from a male donor with early-stage non-small cell lung cancer. This sequence joins TRBV2 and TRBJ2-5; no definite D call. Here the CDR3 DNA reads TGTGCCAGCAGTTCGCCCCGGGAGACCCAGTACTTC. Translated: CASSSPRETQYF.